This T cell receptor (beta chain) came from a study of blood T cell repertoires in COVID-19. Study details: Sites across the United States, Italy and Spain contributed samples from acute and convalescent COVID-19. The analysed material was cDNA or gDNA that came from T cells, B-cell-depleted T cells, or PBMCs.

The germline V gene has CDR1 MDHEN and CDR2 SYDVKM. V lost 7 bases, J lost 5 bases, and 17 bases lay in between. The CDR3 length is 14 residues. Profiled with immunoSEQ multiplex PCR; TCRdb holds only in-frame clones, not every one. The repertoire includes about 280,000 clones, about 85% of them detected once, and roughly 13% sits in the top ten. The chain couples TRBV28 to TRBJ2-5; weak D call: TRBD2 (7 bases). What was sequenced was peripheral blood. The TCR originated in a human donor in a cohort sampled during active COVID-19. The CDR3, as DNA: TGTGCCAGCAACACACGAGGGGGAGGGGAGACCCAGTACTTC. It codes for CASNTRGGGETQYF.